This TCR beta chain was profiled in a study of T cells after yellow fever vaccination. This clonotype was seen repeatedly, ten times or more. V was pared by 1 base and J by 3 bases, with 13 bases between. Germline-derived CDR1 and CDR2 are DFQATT and SNEGSKA (reference sequence). The CDR3 extends over 16 amino acids. Conversion of TCR transcripts into cDNA relied on 5'RACE template switching, which added a universal primer site and UMIs. In TCRdb, the 5' RACE reads were re-called with MiXCR into one record per CDR3 protein. The table lists about 12,000 distinct CDR3 sequences, roughly 4.6% of them singletons, with 40% to 60% in the top ten. Findings and limits, study-wide: Subsequent to the booster, the majority of primary-vaccination clones reappeared (roughly 96% CD4, 85% to 90% CD8). A limited proportion of clonotypes was detected within both the CD4 and CD8 compartments.

This clonotype originated in a man aged 30-40 years who received the YFV17D yellow fever vaccine. This chain uses TRBV20-1 with TRBJ1-6, with D possibly matching TRBD1 (5 bases). The sequenced sample was PBMCs, either bulk or a sorted T-cell subset (CD4+, CD8+, memory, or dextramer-sorted; not recorded which), obtained 45 days after the yellow fever booster vaccination. CDR3 coding DNA: TGCAGTGCTAGAGTTACGGGACTTTACTATAATTCACCCCTCCACTTT. Its protein product is CSARVTGLYYNSPLHF.